Listed here is a single T cell receptor beta chain. Its antigen is currently unknown. The CDR3 runs to 14 residues. The V segment lost 10 bases and the J segment 0 bases; nucleotides outside the gene matches: 6. This entry is derived from a study of identical twins. TCRdb called the 5' RACE reads again in MiXCR, with one record for every CDR3 protein. The table records more than 350,000 distinct CDR3 sequences, around 9% of them present only once. General study points: Memory repertoires showed no such pattern, whereas abundant cord blood beta clonotypes carried fewer insertions.

The source is a woman aged 45 to 65 in good health. Sample: naive T cells sorted from blood. The J gene is TRBJ2-1, the V gene TRBV12-3 or TRBV12-4; the match to TRBD2 covers 7 bases. The CDR3, as DNA: TGTGCCACCAGGCGGACTAGCTCCTACAATGAGCAGTTCTTC. Its translation: CATRRTSSYNEQFF.